This T cell receptor beta chain originates from a study of post-analysis software for immune sequencing data. At the level of the study: Disease trajectories encompassed relapsing-remitting, secondary progressive and progressive-relapsing multiple sclerosis. Study-level results: When compared against controls, multiple sclerosis patients showed significantly lower normalized Chao1 diversity. Controls had lower frequencies than patients of five TRBV segments, which included TRBV5-6, TRBV5-1 and TRBV20-1.

Germline V lookup: CDR1 MNHEY, CDR2 SVGAGI. The CDR3 runs 17 residues. V shed 0 bases, J shed 5 bases, and the junction held 9 bases outside the gene matches. Unique molecular identifiers were carried by the TCR beta cDNA libraries. T cells numbering about 0.85 to 10 million yielded some 500,000 cDNA molecules. MiXCR was run by TCRdb on the PCR reads, yielding one entry per CDR3 protein. The sample carries 450,000 to 650,000 distinct CDR3 sequences, around 40% recorded once. Concerning this clonotype itself: Its antigen is unidentified.

The origin of this receptor is a girl aged 10 to 17 with multiple sclerosis. V and J are TRBV6-5 and TRBJ2-7, with 11 bases fitting TRBD1. The sample was blood. CDR3 loop: CASSYSVRDRGSHEQYF. CDR3 nucleotides: TGTGCCAGCAGTTACTCCGTCCGGGACAGGGGGTCCCACGAGCAGTACTTC.